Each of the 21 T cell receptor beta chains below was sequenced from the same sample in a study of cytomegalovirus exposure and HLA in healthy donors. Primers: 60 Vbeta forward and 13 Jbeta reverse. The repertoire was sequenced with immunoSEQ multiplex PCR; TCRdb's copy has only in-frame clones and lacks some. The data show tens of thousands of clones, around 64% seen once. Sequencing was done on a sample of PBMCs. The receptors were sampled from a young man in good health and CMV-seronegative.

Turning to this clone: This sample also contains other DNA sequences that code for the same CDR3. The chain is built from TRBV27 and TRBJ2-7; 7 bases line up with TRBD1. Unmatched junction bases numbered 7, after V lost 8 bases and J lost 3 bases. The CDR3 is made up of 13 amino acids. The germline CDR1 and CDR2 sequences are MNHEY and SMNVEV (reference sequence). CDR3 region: CASRGTAYYEQYF. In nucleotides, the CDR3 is TGTGCCAGCCGAGGGACAGCCTACTACGAGCAGTACTTC.

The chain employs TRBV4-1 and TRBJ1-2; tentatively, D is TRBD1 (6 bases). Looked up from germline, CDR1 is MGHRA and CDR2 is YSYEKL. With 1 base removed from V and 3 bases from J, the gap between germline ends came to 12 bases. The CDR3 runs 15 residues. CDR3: CASSQAQGRDYGYTF. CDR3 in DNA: TGCGCCAGCAGCCAAGCGCAGGGGAGAGACTATGGCTACACCTTC.

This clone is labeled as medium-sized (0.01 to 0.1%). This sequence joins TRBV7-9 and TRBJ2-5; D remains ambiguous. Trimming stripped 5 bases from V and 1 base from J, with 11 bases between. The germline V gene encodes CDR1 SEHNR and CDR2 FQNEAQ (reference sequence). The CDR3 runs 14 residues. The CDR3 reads CASSLHYSQETQYF. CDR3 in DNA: TGTGCCAGCAGCCTACACTACTCCCAAGAGACCCAGTACTTC. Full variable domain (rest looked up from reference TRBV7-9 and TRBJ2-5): DTGVSQNPRHKITKRGQNVTFRCDPISEHNRLYWYRQTLGQGPEFLTYFQNEAQLEKSRLLSDRFSAERPKGSFSTLEIQRTEQGDSAMYLCASSLHYSQETQYFGPGTRLLVL.

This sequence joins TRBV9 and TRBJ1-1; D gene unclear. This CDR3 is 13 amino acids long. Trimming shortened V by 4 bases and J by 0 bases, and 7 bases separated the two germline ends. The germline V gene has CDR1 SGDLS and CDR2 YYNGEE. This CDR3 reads CASSPTLNTEAFF. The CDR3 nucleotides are TGTGCCAGCAGCCCCACATTGAACACTGAAGCTTTCTTT.

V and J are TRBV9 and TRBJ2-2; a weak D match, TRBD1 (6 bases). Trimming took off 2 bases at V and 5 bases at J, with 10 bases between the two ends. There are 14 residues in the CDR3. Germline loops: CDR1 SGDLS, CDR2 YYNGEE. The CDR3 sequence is CASSVQGKTGELFF. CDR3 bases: TGTGCCAGCAGCGTCCAGGGGAAGACCGGGGAGCTGTTTTTT.

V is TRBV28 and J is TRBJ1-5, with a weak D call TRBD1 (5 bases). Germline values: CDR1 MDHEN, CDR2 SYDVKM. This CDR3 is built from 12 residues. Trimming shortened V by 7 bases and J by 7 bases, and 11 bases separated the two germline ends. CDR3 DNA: TGTGCCAGCACGGGGGGAGAGCAGCCCCAGCATTTT. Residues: CASTGGEQPQHF.

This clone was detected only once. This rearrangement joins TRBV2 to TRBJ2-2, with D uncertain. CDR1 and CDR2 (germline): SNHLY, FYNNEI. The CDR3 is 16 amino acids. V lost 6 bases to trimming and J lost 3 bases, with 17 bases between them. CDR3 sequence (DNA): TGTGCCAGCAGAGAACGCGTCGACAAGGACACCGGGGAGCTGTTTTTT. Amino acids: CASRERVDKDTGELFF.

The CDR3 sequence is CASSSYRGDEQFF. Here the CDR3 DNA reads TGTGCCAGCAGCTCCTACAGGGGGGATGAGCAGTTCTTC. V usage is TRBV7-6 and J usage is TRBJ2-1, with 8 bases lining up with TRBD1. This CDR3 region has 13 residues. The junction had 4 bases not matched to a gene; V was cut back by 4 bases and J by 8 bases. Germline V gives CDR1 SGHVS, CDR2 FNYEAQ.

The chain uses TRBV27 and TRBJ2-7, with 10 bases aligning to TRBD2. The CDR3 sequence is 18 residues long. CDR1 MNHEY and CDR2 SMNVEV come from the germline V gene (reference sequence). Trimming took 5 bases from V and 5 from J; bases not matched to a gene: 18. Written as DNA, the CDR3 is TGTGCCAGCAGTCCCGAGGGCTCCCTAGCGGGAGTTTACCACGAGCAGTACTTC. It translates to CASSPEGSLAGVYHEQYF.

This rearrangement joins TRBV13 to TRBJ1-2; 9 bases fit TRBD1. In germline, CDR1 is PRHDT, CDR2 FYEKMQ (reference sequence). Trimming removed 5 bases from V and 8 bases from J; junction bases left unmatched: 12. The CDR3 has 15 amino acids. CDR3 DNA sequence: TGTGCCAGCAGCACCTGGACAGGGGAATTTGAAGGCTACACCTTC. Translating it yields CASSTWTGEFEGYTF.

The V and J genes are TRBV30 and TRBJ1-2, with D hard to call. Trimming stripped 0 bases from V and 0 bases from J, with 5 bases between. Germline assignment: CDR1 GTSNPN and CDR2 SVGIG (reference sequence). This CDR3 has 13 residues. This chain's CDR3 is CAWSVLSNYGYTF. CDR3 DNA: TGTGCCTGGAGTGTACTGTCTAACTATGGCTACACCTTC.

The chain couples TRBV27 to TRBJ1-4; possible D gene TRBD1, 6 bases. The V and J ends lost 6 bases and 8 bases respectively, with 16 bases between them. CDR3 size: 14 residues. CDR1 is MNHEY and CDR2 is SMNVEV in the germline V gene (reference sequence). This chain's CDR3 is CASSPGASYEKLFF. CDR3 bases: TGTGCCAGCAGCCCAGGGGCCTCGTACGAAAAACTGTTTTTT.

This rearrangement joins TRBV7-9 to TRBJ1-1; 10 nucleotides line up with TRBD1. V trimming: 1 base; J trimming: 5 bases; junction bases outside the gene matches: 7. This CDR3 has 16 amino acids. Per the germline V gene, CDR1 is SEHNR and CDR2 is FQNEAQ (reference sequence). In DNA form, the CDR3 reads TGTGCCAGCAGCTTAGGGGAGACAGGGGGCAGGACTGAAGCTTTCTTT. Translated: CASSLGETGGRTEAFF.

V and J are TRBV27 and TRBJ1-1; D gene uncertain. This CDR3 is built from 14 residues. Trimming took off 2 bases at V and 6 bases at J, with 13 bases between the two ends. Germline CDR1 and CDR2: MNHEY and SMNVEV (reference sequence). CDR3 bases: TGTGCCAGCAGTTTAGCGTTTGGGGAGGCTGAAGCTTTCTTT. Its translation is CASSLAFGEAEAFF.

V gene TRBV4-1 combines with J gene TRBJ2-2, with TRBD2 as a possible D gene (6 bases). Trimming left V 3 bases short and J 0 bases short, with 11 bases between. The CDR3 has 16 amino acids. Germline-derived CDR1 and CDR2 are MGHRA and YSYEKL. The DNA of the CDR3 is TGCGCCAGCAGCCAGCAGGGACTTTCGAACACCGGGGAGCTGTTTTTT. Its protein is CASSQQGLSNTGELFF.

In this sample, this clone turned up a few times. The CDR3 spells CASSTTDRGLTEAFF. The CDR3 DNA follows: TGTGCCAGCAGCACGACGGACAGGGGGCTCACTGAAGCTTTCTTT. The chain recombines TRBV9 with TRBJ1-1, with 11 bases matching TRBD1. Germline V lookup: CDR1 SGDLS, CDR2 YYNGEE. V was clipped by 4 bases and J by 4 bases; unmatched bases: 6. This CDR3 region has 15 residues.

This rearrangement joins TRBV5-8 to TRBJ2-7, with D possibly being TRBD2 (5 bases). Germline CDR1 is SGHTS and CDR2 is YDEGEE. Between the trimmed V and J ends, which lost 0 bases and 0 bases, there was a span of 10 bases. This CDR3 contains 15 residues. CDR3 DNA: TGTGCCAGCAGCTTGGGTCGACGGGGCTCCTACGAGCAGTACTTC. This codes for CASSLGRRGSYEQYF. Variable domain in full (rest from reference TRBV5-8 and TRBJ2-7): EAGVTQSPTHLIKTRGQQATLRCSPISGHTSVYWYQQALGLGLQFLLWYDEGEERNRGNFPPRFSGRQFPNYSSELNVNALELEDSALYLCASSLGRRGSYEQYFGPGTRLTVT.

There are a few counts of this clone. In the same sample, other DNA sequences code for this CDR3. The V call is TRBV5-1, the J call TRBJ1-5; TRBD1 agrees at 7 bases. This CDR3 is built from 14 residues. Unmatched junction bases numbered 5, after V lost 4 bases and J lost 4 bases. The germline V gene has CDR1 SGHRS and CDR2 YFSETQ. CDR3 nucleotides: TGCGCCAGCAGCCCTGGGACAGATAATCAGCCCCAGCATTTT. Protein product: CASSPGTDNQPQHF.

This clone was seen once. CDR3 sequence (DNA): TGTGCCTGGAGTGAATGGAACAGGGGAGGAAGAATGAACACTGAAGCTTTCTTT. Translated: CAWSEWNRGGRMNTEAFF. The chain has TRBV30 and TRBJ1-1; 7 nucleotides line up with TRBD1. V dropped 1 base and J dropped 0; count of bases not matched to a gene: 14. Germline CDR1 GTSNPN, CDR2 SVGIG (reference sequence). This CDR3 has 18 amino acids.

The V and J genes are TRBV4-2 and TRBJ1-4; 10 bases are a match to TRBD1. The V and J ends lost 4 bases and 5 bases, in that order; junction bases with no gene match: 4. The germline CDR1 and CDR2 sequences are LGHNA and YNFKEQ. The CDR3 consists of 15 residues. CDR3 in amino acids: CASSLGTGANEKLFF. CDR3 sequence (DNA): TGTGCCAGCAGCCTCGGGACAGGGGCAAATGAAAAACTGTTTTTT.

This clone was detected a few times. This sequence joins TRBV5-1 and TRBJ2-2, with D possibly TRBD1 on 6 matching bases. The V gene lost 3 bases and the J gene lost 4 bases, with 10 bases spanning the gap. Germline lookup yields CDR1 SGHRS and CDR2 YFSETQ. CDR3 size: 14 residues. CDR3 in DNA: TGCGCCAGCAGCTGGGACACGTCCACCGGGGAGCTGTTTTTT. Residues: CASSWDTSTGELFF.